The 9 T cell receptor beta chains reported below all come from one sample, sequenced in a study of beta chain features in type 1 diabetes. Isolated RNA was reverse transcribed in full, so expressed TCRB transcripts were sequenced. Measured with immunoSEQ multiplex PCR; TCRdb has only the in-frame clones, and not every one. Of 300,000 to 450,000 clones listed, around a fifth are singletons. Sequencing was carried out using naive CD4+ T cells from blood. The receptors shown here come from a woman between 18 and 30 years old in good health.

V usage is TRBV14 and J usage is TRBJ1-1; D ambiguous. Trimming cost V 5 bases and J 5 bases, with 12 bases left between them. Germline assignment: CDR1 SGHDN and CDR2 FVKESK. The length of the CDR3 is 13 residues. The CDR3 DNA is TGTGCCAGCAGCGCCAGTGGCTGGACTGAAGCTTTCTTT. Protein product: CASSASGWTEAFF.

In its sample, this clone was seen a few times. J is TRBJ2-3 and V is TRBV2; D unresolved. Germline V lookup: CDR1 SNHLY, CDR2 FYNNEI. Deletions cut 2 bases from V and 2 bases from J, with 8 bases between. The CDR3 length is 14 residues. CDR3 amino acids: CASSELRNTDTQYF. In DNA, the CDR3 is TGTGCCAGCAGTGAATTGAGAAACACAGATACGCAGTATTTT.

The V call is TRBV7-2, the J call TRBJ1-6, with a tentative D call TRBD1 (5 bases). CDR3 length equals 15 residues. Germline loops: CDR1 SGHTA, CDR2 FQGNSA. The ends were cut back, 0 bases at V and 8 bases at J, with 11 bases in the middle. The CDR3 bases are TGTGCCAGCAGCTTAGCGTTCGGGGGGGATTCACCCCTCCACTTT. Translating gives CASSLAFGGDSPLHF.

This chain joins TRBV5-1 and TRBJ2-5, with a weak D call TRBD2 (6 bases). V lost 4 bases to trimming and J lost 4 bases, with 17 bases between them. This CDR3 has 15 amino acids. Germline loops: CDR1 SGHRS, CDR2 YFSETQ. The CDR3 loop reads CASSLAGIGGETQYF. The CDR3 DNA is TGCGCCAGCAGCCTGGCGGGAATCGGGGGAGAGACCCAGTACTTC.

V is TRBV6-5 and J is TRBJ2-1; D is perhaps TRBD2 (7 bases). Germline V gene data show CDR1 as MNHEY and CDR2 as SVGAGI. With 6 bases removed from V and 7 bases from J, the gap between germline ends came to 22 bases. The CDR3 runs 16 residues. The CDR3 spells CASSYLRGGAGNEQFF. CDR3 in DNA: TGTGCCAGCAGCTACCTTAGGGGGGGGGCAGGGAATGAGCAGTTCTTC.

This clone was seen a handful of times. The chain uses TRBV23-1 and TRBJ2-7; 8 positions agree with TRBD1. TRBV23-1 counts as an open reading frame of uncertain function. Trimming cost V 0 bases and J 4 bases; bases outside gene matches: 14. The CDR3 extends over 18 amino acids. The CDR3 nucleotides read TGCGCCAGCAGTCAATCTCAACCCCGGACAGGGAAGGAGTACGAGCAGTACTTC. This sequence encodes CASSQSQPRTGKEYEQYF.

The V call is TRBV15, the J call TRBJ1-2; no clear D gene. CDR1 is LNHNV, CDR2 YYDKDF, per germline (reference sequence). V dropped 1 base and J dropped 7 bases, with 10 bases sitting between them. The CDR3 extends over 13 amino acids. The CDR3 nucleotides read TGTGCCACCAGCAGAGTGGCGGAGGGTGGCTACACCTTC. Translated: CATSRVAEGGYTF.

CDR3 DNA: TGCAGTGCTAGATTCCTTTACGAGCAGTACTTC. This translates into CSARFLYEQYF. The J gene is TRBJ2-7, the V gene TRBV20-1, with D hard to call. From germline, CDR1 is DFQATT and CDR2 SNEGSKA (reference sequence). The CDR3 totals 11 residues. Deletions cut 2 bases from V and 4 bases from J, with 6 bases between.

CDR3 amino acids: CASSRDTSNYGYTF. The CDR3 nucleotides read TGCGCCAGCAGCCGGGACACTTCTAACTATGGCTACACCTTC. This rearrangement joins TRBV5-1 to TRBJ1-2; D might be TRBD1 (6 bases). This CDR3 comprises 14 residues. Germline CDR1 is SGHRS and CDR2 is YFSETQ. V was shortened by 4 bases and J by 0 bases, with 10 bases between the two germline ends.